The 12 T cell receptor beta chains below come from one sample, sequenced in a study of blood T cell repertoires in COVID-19. The table came from immunoSEQ multiplex PCR; TCRdb's copy has only in-frame clones and leaves some out. Seen here are around 130,000 clones, under 95% observed once, and the top ten hold roughly 5%. Sequences were obtained from peripheral blood. All receptors derive from a man aged 60 to 75 with COVID-19, enrolled during active disease.

V usage is TRBV11-2 and J usage is TRBJ2-7, with unresolved D. The CDR3 has 15 residues. V lost 5 bases, J lost 2 bases, and 16 bases lay in between. The V gene's germline CDR1 is SGHAT and CDR2 FQNNGV. CDR3 nucleotide sequence: TGTGCCAGCAGCCCTTCGCTTAGCAGCCCCTACGAGCAGTACTTC. It specifies CASSPSLSSPYEQYF.

This chain links TRBV3-1 (or the pseudogene TRBV3-2) with TRBJ2-7; tentative D call: TRBD2 (6 bases). The CDR3 is 16 residues long. The V and J ends lost 4 bases and 0 bases respectively, with 16 bases between them. Per the germline V gene, CDR1 is LGHDT and CDR2 is YNNKEL (reference sequence). The CDR3 nucleotides read TGTGCCAGCAGCCCCCTGGCGGGACCTCCCTCCTACGAGCAGTACTTC. This encodes CASSPLAGPPSYEQYF.

The chain joins TRBV2 to TRBJ2-2, with 11 bases fitting TRBD2. Trimming removed 6 bases from V and 2 bases from J; junction bases left unmatched: 2. The CDR3 is made up of 15 amino acids. CDR1 and CDR2 from the germline V gene are SNHLY and FYNNEI. CDR3 loop: CASRGTSGNTGELFF. CDR3 nucleotides: TGTGCCAGCAGGGGGACTAGCGGAAACACCGGGGAGCTGTTTTTT.

This clone was detected once. The chain combines TRBV18 with TRBJ2-2; D uncertain. This CDR3 spans 16 amino acids. V lost 0 bases and J lost 0, with 8 bases in between. Germline lookup yields CDR1 KGHSH and CDR2 LQKENI. CDR3 sequence (DNA): TGTGCCAGCTCACCACCCTCCCGTCCGAACACCGGGGAGCTGTTTTTT. Amino acid sequence: CASSPPSRPNTGELFF.

This chain links TRBV6-5 with TRBJ2-5; D may be TRBD2 (5 bases). Per germline, CDR1 MNHEY and CDR2 SVGAGI. Trimming pared 6 bases from V and 4 bases from J, leaving 15 bases between. CDR3 length: 14 residues. The CDR3 DNA reads TGTGCCAGCAGCCCCACCGGGGTTGGAGAGACCCAGTACTTC. It yields the protein CASSPTGVGETQYF.

In regard to this clone: Other DNA sequences within the sample encode an identical CDR3. The chain carries TRBV9 and TRBJ1-5, with D possibly being TRBD1 (5 bases). With 3 bases removed from V and 0 bases from J, the gap between germline ends came to 7 bases. The CDR3 consists of 14 residues. Germline CDR1 and CDR2: SGDLS and YYNGEE. CDR3 sequence reads: CASSATDSNQPQHF. The DNA of the CDR3 is TGTGCCAGCAGCGCGACAGATAGCAATCAGCCCCAGCATTTT.

V usage is TRBV2 and J usage is TRBJ2-2, with 8 bases identical to TRBD1. With 5 bases clipped from V and 4 bases from J, the junction kept 9 bases outside the gene matches. The CDR3 spans 16 residues. Looked up from germline, CDR1 is SNHLY and CDR2 is FYNNEI. The CDR3 is CASSPGTGLGTGELFF. The CDR3 nucleotides read TGTGCCAGCAGTCCCGGGACAGGTCTGGGCACCGGGGAGCTGTTTTTT.

The chain joins TRBV30 to TRBJ1-5; D gene ambiguous. Germline lookup yields CDR1 GTSNPN and CDR2 SVGIG (reference sequence). The CDR3 loop spans 13 amino acids. The V gene lost 0 bases and the J gene lost 4 bases, with 7 bases spanning the gap. The CDR3 sequence is CAWSVSSNQPQHF. The CDR3 DNA reads TGTGCCTGGAGTGTATCCAGTAATCAGCCCCAGCATTTT.

CDR3 region: CASSAVGRLEPDTQYF. The CDR3, as DNA: TGTGCCAGCAGCGCAGTCGGGAGGCTGGAACCAGATACGCAGTATTTT. The J gene is TRBJ2-3, the V gene TRBV11-2; 7 nucleotides line up with TRBD2. The J segment lost 4 bases and the V segment lost 5 bases, leaving 12 bases of the junction unmatched. The CDR3 has 16 residues. Germline V CDR1 and CDR2: SGHAT, FQNNGV.

The chain joins TRBV19 to TRBJ2-6; TRBD2 aligns across 7 bases. CDR1 and CDR2 from the germline V gene are LNHDA and SQIVND (reference sequence). This CDR3 comprises 17 residues. V lost 7 bases to trimming and J lost 0 bases; unmatched junction nucleotides: 9. CDR3 DNA sequence: TGTGCCAGTACCCCTCGGGGACTAAGCTCTGGGGCCAACGTCCTGACTTTC. It yields the protein CASTPRGLSSGANVLTF.

The chain couples TRBV4-2 to TRBJ2-7; possible D gene TRBD2, 6 bases. Trimming removed 0 bases at V and 5 bases at J, with 14 bases between. Germline V CDR1 and CDR2: LGHNA, YNFKEQ. The CDR3 has 15 residues. The CDR3 reads CASSQEPAGGDEQYF. The CDR3 coding sequence is TGTGCCAGCAGCCAAGAACCCGCAGGCGGGGACGAGCAGTACTTC.

The V gene is TRBV28, the J gene TRBJ1-5; the match to TRBD1 covers 9 bases. The length of the CDR3 is 15 residues. CDR1 and CDR2 from the germline V gene are MDHEN and SYDVKM. With V trimmed by 4 bases and J by 2 bases, 3 bases remained unmatched. The DNA for the CDR3 is TGTGCCAGCAGTTCGGGACAGGGAGGCAATCAGCCCCAGCATTTT. Encoded protein: CASSSGQGGNQPQHF. The whole variable domain, remainder taken from reference TRBV28 and TRBJ1-5, is DVKVTQSSRYLVKRTGEKVFLECVQDMDHENMFWYRQDPGLGLRLIYFSYDVKMKEKGDIPEGYSVSREKKERFSLILESASTNQTSMYLCASSSGQGGNQPQHFGDGTRLSIL.